This TCR beta chain appears in the sequencing data of a study of CD8+ T cells in alopecia areata. General study results and limits: Scalp samples also yield sequences of resident alphabeta T cells from normal skin. Among patients, TCR sharing was less clear than in mice, a difference possibly due in part to HLA diversity in the patient population. Clonality in lesional scalp, especially alopecia totalis/universalis, exceeded that of normal scalp.

Extracted from the samples, RNA was reverse transcribed into cDNA to serve as the sequencing template. Clones were read by immunoSEQ multiplex PCR, and TCRdb kept only the in-frame ones, dropping some. The sample consists of fewer than 250,000 clones, around three fifths of them appearing once. Sample treatment: oral pan-JAK inhibitor, 5-10 mg twice daily. The V end was cut by 8 bases, the J end by 5 bases, with 12 bases between. Germline-derived CDR1 and CDR2 are SNHLY and FYNNEI. This CDR3 has 12 amino acids. In regard to this clone: Antigen specificity is unknown.

The chain is built from TRBV2 and TRBJ2-5; perhaps TRBD1 as D (6 bases). The material sequenced was CD4+ T cells sorted from blood, taken at week 4, from a patient treated with tofacitinib. This clonotype was obtained from a human donor with alopecia areata. The CDR3 DNA reads TGTGCCAGCGGGTGGCAGGGGGAGACCCAGTACTTC. This encodes CASGWQGETQYF.